This T cell receptor (beta chain) was recovered during a study of Graves' ophthalmopathy and Graves' hyperthyroidism. Overall study findings and caveats: The majority of expanded thyroid clonotypes above 0.001 frequency also occurred in blood.

Amplification from RNA transcripts yielded the TCR beta CDR3 regions. First-round RT-PCR relied on HTBI primers, and a second-round multiplex PCR came next. TCRdb reprocessed the multiplex PCR reads with MiXCR, giving one entry per CDR3 protein. The profile shows 500,000 to 700,000 distinct CDR3 sequences, about 20% of them singletons. This clonotype has ten or more counts. Its antigen is currently unknown. Germline CDR1 SGHTA, CDR2 FQGNSA. With 2 bases clipped from V and 4 bases from J, the junction kept 7 bases outside the gene matches. The CDR3 is 15 amino acids. PBMCs came from less than 12 ml of fresh peripheral blood.

The receptor was isolated from a woman in her late teens or twenties with stable Graves' hyperthyroidism. Some clones in this sample may be carry-over from other donors' samples. The genes are TRBV7-2 and TRBJ1-2; 7 nucleotides agree with TRBD1. Sequencing input: peripheral blood. The CDR3: CASSLQTTGAYGYTF. In nucleotides, the CDR3 is TGTGCCAGCAGCTTACAAACTACAGGGGCCTATGGCTACACCTTC. Full variable domain (remainder filled in from reference TRBV7-2 and TRBJ1-2): GAGVSQSPSNKVTEKGKDVELRCDPISGHTALYWYRQSLGQGLEFLIYFQGNSAPDKSGLPSDRFSAERTGGSVSTLTIQRTQQEDSAVYLCASSLQTTGAYGYTFGSGTRLTVV.